These 9 T cell receptor beta chains share one sample of origin, sequenced in a study of T-cell memory formation after mild COVID-19. One entry per CDR3 protein, called by TCRdb with MiXCR from the 5' RACE reads. The data contain 410,000 or so distinct CDR3 sequences, 20% to 30% of them seen just once; the ten biggest clones take up about an eighth. Sequencing was carried out using PBMCs or a T cell subset sorted from them (not recorded which). These receptors were taken from an adult woman who had mild COVID-19 (a few samples of this study predate the infection). Cell type and time point are not known.

This clonotype showed up just a few times. The chain recombines TRBV4-1 with TRBJ2-7; a weak D match, TRBD2 (6 bases). CDR1 MGHRA and CDR2 YSYEKL come from the germline V gene. The CDR3 consists of 16 residues. V lost 2 bases, J lost 7 bases, and 21 bases lay in between. DNA for the CDR3: TGCGCCAGCAGCCAAAGGCTACCTGGGACTCCCTGGGAGCAGTACTTC. Amino acid sequence: CASSQRLPGTPWEQYF.

V and J are TRBV10-3 and TRBJ2-5; 9 nucleotides align to TRBD2. The CDR3 length is 16 residues. With V trimmed by 4 bases and J by 1 base, 7 bases remained unmatched. CDR1 and CDR2 from the germline V gene are ENHRY and SYGVKD. In DNA, the CDR3 is TGTGCCATCAGTGCCGGAGCGGGGGGCCGCCAAGAGACCCAGTACTTC. Amino acids: CAISAGAGGRQETQYF.

A few counts support this clonotype. The chain is built from TRBV5-5 and TRBJ2-7; D call uncertain. The ends were cut back, 6 bases at V and 2 bases at J, with 15 bases in the middle. Germline loops: CDR1 SGHKS, CDR2 YYEKEE (reference sequence). This CDR3 spans 14 amino acids. CDR3 amino acids: CASKPLPGTYEQYF. For the CDR3, the DNA is TGTGCCAGCAAACCCCTCCCAGGTACCTACGAGCAGTACTTC.

The chain has TRBV2 and TRBJ1-1; 10 nucleotides match TRBD1. The germline CDR1 and CDR2 sequences are SNHLY and FYNNEI. This CDR3 has 15 residues. J was trimmed by 2 bases and V by 2 bases; bases with no gene match: 2. As DNA, the CDR3 is TGTGCCAGCAGTGAACGGGACAGGGGAAACACTGAAGCTTTCTTT. Translating it yields CASSERDRGNTEAFF.

The chain is built from TRBV30 and TRBJ1-2; possibly TRBD1 for D (6 bases). The V end lost 3 bases, the J end lost 8 bases, and 16 bases lay between the germline ends. The CDR3 runs 13 residues. Germline V CDR1 and CDR2: GTSNPN, SVGIG (reference sequence). DNA of the CDR3: TGTGCCTGGAGCTCCCTGAGGGGGGGCGGCTACACCTTC. This sequence encodes CAWSSLRGGGYTF.

This clonotype turned up a few times. This chain links TRBV5-1 with TRBJ2-3; D might be TRBD1 or TRBD2, each matching 5 bases. CDR3 length: 15 residues. Germline values: CDR1 SGHRS, CDR2 YFSETQ. Trimming left V 2 bases short and J 4 bases short, with 14 bases between. CDR3 residues: CASSFTRERSDTQYF. The CDR3 bases are TGCGCCAGCAGCTTCACCAGGGAGAGATCAGATACGCAGTATTTT.

This clonotype was seen more than once but under ten times. The chain couples TRBV7-9 to TRBJ2-3, with 12 bases that match TRBD2. This CDR3 is built from 17 residues. Germline assignment: CDR1 SEHNR and CDR2 FQNEAQ (reference sequence). With V trimmed by 5 bases and J by 8 bases, 14 bases remained unmatched. For the CDR3, the DNA is TGTGCCAGCAGCGTCTCACCGGGACTAGCGGGCCCCCGTACGCAGTATTTT. Amino acids: CASSVSPGLAGPRTQYF.

The rearrangement links TRBV3-1 to TRBJ2-7; maybe TRBD1 (6 bases). CDR1 is LGHDT and CDR2 is YNNKEL in the germline V gene (reference sequence). The CDR3 has 14 amino acids. V was trimmed by 3 bases and J by 3 bases, leaving 12 bases between them. The CDR3: CASSQGHSFYEQYF. CDR3 sequence (DNA): TGTGCCAGCAGCCAGGGACATAGCTTCTACGAGCAGTACTTC.

The chain carries TRBV12-3 or TRBV12-4 and TRBJ2-7, with 8 nucleotides matching TRBD1. The CDR3 consists of 15 residues. The J segment lost 4 bases and the V segment lost 7 bases, leaving 12 bases of the junction unmatched. CDR3 sequence: CASTHLGQGIYEQYF. CDR3 in DNA: TGTGCCAGCACACACCTCGGACAGGGAATTTACGAGCAGTACTTC.